This T cell receptor (beta chain) emerged from a study of preoperative IRX-2 immunotherapy in early breast cancer. Profiled with immunoSEQ multiplex PCR; TCRdb holds only in-frame clones, not every one. This table holds more than 20,000 clones, approximately 90% found once. Trimming stripped 4 bases from V and 0 bases from J, with 22 bases between. The CDR3 loop spans 18 amino acids. CDR1 is SQVTM and CDR2 is ANQGSEA in the germline V gene. As for treatment: preoperative locoregional IRX-2 cytokine immunotherapy. Patients received preoperative, locoregional IRX-2 cytokine immunotherapy in a phase Ib study.

This sample comprised tumor tissue, obtained after IRX-2 immunotherapy. The V and J genes are TRBV29-1 and TRBJ1-3; a possible D gene is TRBD1 (6 bases). The source is a human donor with breast cancer. The CDR3 loop reads CSVGGGEAGAYSGNTIYF. The CDR3 nucleotides read TGCAGCGTTGGTGGTGGAGAGGCAGGGGCCTACTCTGGAAACACCATATATTTT.